This paragraph reports one T cell receptor beta chain. In its sample, this clonotype was seen a few times. Its antigen has not been determined. One base away there is no much larger clone; base qualities are not given. This entry belongs to a study of T-cell reconstitution after alpha-beta-depleted transplantation in children (dated by TCRdb to the mid-2010s). Study-level background: The study quantitatively tracked T-cell immune reconstitution after TCRalphabeta/CD19-depleted allogeneic hematopoietic cell transplantation in children using TCR repertoire profiling.

From the germline V gene (reference sequence), CDR1 is DFQATT and CDR2 is SNEGSKA. Including cysteine and phenylalanine, the CDR3 has 12 amino acids. Of the read, only the CDR3 DNA is kept; its 36 bases are in frame from base 1. V is trimmed back by 5 bases and J by 5 bases, and the junction contains 6 bases that no gene match accounts for. The library was generated by PCR. Instrument used: Illumina HiSeq 2500. TCR library preparation used molecular barcoding, with unique molecular identifiers applied to normalize quantification of the TCRbeta repertoire. TCRdb's own reprocessing of the public reads used fastp at Q25 and MiXCR and kept productive beta chains. All rows with the same CDR3 protein become a single entry with the most common DNA and genes. The sample table shows around 680,000 distinct CDR3 sequences, and approximately 15% are seen once. Around 0.96% of the sample is in the top ten clones.

This TCR was recovered from a human donor who donated a stem cell graft to a child with acute myeloid leukemia. The chain links TRBV20-1 with TRBJ2-7; 7 bases in the junction line up with TRBD1. Sequences were derived from PBMCs from the stem cell graft donor, sampled from the stem cell graft. CDR3 sequence: CSAGDRANEQYF. The nucleotide sequence is TGCAGTGCTGGGGACAGAGCCAACGAGCAGTACTTC.